Listed below are T cell receptor beta chains from one sample, sequenced in a study of T-cell reconstitution after alpha-beta-depleted transplantation in children. TCRdb re-called the PCR reads through MiXCR, storing one row per CDR3 protein. The table records 550,000 to 600,000 distinct CDR3 sequences, more than 20% of them present only once. Sequencing was performed on PBMCs, mostly from graft donor cells, taken 360 days after TCRalphabeta/CD19-depleted stem cell transplant. The source of these receptors is a boy less than two years old who had a stem cell transplant for acute myeloid leukemia, so the T cells may come from the graft donor. Each CDR3 is given with its conserved first and last residue. A D gene is named only where the DNA matches it firmly. The listing skips clone size in some rows; elsewhere it reads once, few, many or a size class.

>many|.|TRBJ2-1|TRBV20-1
TGCAGTGCTAGAAGCTTTGAGGGGTACAATGAGCAGTTCTTC
CSARSFEGYNEQFF
>.|.|TRBJ2-2|TRBV11-2
TGTGCCAGCAGCTTATATCGGGACGGGGAGCTGTTTTTT
CASSLYRDGELFF
>few|.|TRBJ2-5|TRBV29-1
TGCAGCGTTGAATTGGGACGGAGGGAGACCCAGTACTTC
CSVELGRRETQYF
>many|.|TRBJ1-3|TRBV29-1
TGCAGCGCCCTGGAGGACAGAAGCAACACCATATATTTT
CSALEDRSNTIYF
>.|.|TRBJ2-5|TRBV2
TGTGCCAGCGAAGGGACCCGCGGGGAGACCCAGTACTTC
CASEGTRGETQYF
>.|.|TRBJ2-3|TRBV12-5
TGTGCTAGTGGTTCTCCCCTTGGGGGGACCACAGATACGCAGTATTTT
CASGSPLGGTTDTQYF
>few|TRBD2|TRBJ2-1|TRBV6-1
TGTGCCAGCGGGTTAGCGGGGACCTCCTACAATGAGCAGTTCTTC
CASGLAGTSYNEQFF
>many|.|TRBJ2-1|TRBV30
TGTGCCTGGACTAGAAACAATGAGCAGTTCTTC
CAWTRNNEQFF
>.|.|TRBJ2-1|TRBV2
TGTGCCAGCAGTGTTAACCGCGGCTCCTACAATGAGCAGTTCTTC
CASSVNRGSYNEQFF
>.|TRBD1|TRBJ2-3|TRBV5-8
TGTGCCAGCAGCTTGGCCAGGACAGGGGTAACAGATACGCAGTATTTT
CASSLARTGVTDTQYF
>many|.|TRBJ1-4|TRBV12-3/TRBV12-4
TGTGCCAGCAGTGCTGGGGTTTGGGGAGAAAAACTGTTTTTT
CASSAGVWGEKLFF
>.|.|TRBJ2-5|TRBV7-2
TGTGCCAGCAGCTTACGTCCCATGTTAGGGGAGACCCAGTACTTC
CASSLRPMLGETQYF
>.|TRBD2|TRBJ2-7|TRBV20-1
TGCAGTGCTAGTTTCCCGGGACTAGCGGGGGCTTACGAGCAGTACTTC
CSASFPGLAGAYEQYF
>.|.|TRBJ1-2|TRBV6-5
TGTGCCAGCAGTTCTGCGGCAGGGTGGAGCTATGGCTACACCTTC
CASSSAAGWSYGYTF
>few|.|TRBJ2-3|TRBV27
TGTGCCAGCAGTGAAAGGCGGACAGATACGCAGTATTTT
CASSERRTDTQYF
>few|.|TRBJ1-5|TRBV15
TGTGCCACCAGCGGGGGGGAACTTAGCAATCAGCCCCAGCATTTT
CATSGGELSNQPQHF
>.|.|TRBJ2-5|TRBV5-6
TGTGCCAGCAGCTTGTCAACAGGGCCCTCGCCGGAGACCCAGTACTTC
CASSLSTGPSPETQYF
>.|.|TRBJ1-6|TRBV20-1
TGCAGTGCTAGAGATTTTGGAAGACCCCTCCACTTT
CSARDFGRPLHF
>once|.|TRBJ1-3|TRBV12-3/TRBV12-4
TGTGCCAGCAGTTTAGACGCGGGGGGGCACACCATATATTTT
CASSLDAGGHTIYF
>many|.|TRBJ2-1|TRBV11-2
TGTGCCAGCAGCCCTCCGCATCTAAGCTCCTACAATGAGCAGTTCTTC
CASSPPHLSSYNEQFF
>.|TRBD2|TRBJ2-1|TRBV7-2
TGTGCCAGCAGCCCATCTCGCAGTCGGGGGAGGGATGAGCAGTTCTTC
CASSPSRSRGRDEQFF
>many|TRBD2|TRBJ2-5|TRBV29-1
TGCAGCGCAAGCCAGCGGGGGACCCAGTACTTC
CSASQRGTQYF
>many|.|TRBJ2-3|TRBV27
TGTGCCAGCAGTTTCAACACAGATACGCAGTATTTT
CASSFNTDTQYF
>.|TRBD2|TRBJ2-3|TRBV7-3
TGTGCCAGCAGCTCCCGGGGACTAGCGGGGCCCGGGGGAGATACGCAGTATTTT
CASSSRGLAGPGGDTQYF
>.|TRBD1|TRBJ2-5|TRBV20-1
TGCAGTGCTAGGCCAAAAAAGGGACAGGGGTGGCGGGAGACCCAGTACTTC
CSARPKKGQGWRETQYF
>once|.|TRBJ2-7|TRBV21-1
TGTGCCAGCAGGAGCCCGGGACAGAGCTCCGGCGAGCAGTACTTC
CASRSPGQSSGEQYF
>.|.|TRBJ2-2|TRBV11-2
TGTGCCAGCAGCTTAGATGAAAGGGGGGCGGCCGGGGAGCTGTTTTTT
CASSLDERGAAGELFF
>once|TRBD1|TRBJ2-2|TRBV7-9
TGTGCCAGCAGCCGGATGACAGGGCCGAACACCGGGGAGCTGTTTTTT
CASSRMTGPNTGELFF
>.|.|TRBJ1-5|TRBV6-5
TGTGCCAGCAGTTACTCTTGGGCAGGGGTCACGGGCAATCAGCCCCAGCATTTT
CASSYSWAGVTGNQPQHF
>.|TRBD1|TRBJ2-1|TRBV4-1
TGCGCCAGCAGCCAAGATTCGGGACAGGGGATCGATGAGCAGTTCTTC
CASSQDSGQGIDEQFF
>many|TRBD2|TRBJ2-3|TRBV28
TGTGCCAGCAGTTTTCGACTAGCGGGGGGCACAGATACGCAGTATTTT
CASSFRLAGGTDTQYF
>.|.|TRBJ1-5|TRBV6-5
TGTGCCAGCAGTTACAGGAGCCAGGGACTTGTCTGGAGCAATCAGCCCCAGCATTTT
CASSYRSQGLVWSNQPQHF
>.|.|TRBJ1-1|TRBV12-3/TRBV12-4
TGTGCCAGCAGACGGACGGTGAACACTGAAGCTTTCTTT
CASRRTVNTEAFF
>.|.|TRBJ2-1|TRBV7-7
TGTGCCAGCAGCTTATCACCGACGCACCCCGAGCAGTTCTTC
CASSLSPTHPEQFF